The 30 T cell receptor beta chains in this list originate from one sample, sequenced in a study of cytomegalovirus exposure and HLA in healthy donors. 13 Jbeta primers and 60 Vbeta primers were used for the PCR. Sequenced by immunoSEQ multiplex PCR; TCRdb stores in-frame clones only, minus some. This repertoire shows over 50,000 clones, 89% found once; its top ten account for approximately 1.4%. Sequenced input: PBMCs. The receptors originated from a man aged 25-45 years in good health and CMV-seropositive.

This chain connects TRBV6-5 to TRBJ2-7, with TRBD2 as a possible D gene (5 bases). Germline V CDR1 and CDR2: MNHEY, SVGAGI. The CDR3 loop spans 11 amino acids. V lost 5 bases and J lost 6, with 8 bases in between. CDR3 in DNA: TGTGCCAGCAGTCGACTATGCGAGCAGTACTTC. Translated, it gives CASSRLCEQYF.

CDR3 residues: CASSLVLNTEAFF. The CDR3, as DNA: TGTGCCAGCAGTCTCGTCTTGAACACTGAAGCTTTCTTT. The J gene is TRBJ1-1, the V gene TRBV2; no clear D gene. V shed 5 bases and J shed 0 bases, with 7 bases lying between them. The CDR3 runs to 13 residues. CDR1 and CDR2 from the germline V gene are SNHLY and FYNNEI.

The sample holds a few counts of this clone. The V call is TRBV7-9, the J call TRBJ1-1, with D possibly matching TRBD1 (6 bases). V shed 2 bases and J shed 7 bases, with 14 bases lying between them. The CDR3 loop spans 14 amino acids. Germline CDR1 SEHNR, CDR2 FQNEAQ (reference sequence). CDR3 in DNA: TGTGCCAGCAGCTTACCGGGGGGGGGCGATGAAGCTTTCTTT. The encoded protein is CASSLPGGGDEAFF.

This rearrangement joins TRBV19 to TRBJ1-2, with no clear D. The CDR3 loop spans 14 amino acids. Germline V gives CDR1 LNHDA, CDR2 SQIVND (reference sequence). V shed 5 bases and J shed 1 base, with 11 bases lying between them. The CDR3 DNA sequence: TGTGCCAGTAGTTTAAACAGAGATAACTATGGCTACACCTTC. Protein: CASSLNRDNYGYTF.

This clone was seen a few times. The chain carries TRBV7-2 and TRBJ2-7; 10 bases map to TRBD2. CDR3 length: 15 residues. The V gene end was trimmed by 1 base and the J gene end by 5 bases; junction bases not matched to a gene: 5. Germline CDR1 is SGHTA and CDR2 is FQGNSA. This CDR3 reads CASSLEASGSHEQYF. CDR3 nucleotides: TGTGCCAGCAGCTTAGAAGCTAGCGGGAGTCACGAGCAGTACTTC.

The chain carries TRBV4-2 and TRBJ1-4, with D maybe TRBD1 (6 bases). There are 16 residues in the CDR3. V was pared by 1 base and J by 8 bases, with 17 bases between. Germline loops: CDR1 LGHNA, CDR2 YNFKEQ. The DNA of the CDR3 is TGTGCCAGCAGCCAAGGCGAGAGACAGGTTGGGGAAAAACTGTTTTTT. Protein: CASSQGERQVGEKLFF.

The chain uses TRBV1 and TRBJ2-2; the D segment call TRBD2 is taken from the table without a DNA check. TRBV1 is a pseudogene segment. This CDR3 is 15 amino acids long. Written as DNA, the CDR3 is TGCACCAGCGCCCGTTGGGGGGAGCAAACCGGGGAGCTGTTTTTT. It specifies CTSARWGEQTGELFF.

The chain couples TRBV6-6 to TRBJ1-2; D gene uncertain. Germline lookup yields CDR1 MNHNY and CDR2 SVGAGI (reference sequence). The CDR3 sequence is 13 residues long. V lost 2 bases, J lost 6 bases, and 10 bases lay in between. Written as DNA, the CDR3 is TGTGCCAGCAGTTACGAGGAGGATGATGGCTACACCTTC. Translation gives CASSYEEDDGYTF.

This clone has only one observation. The DNA of the CDR3 is TGTGCCAGCAGCTTTGGAGGCACTGAAGCTTTCTTT. Its protein is CASSFGGTEAFF. This chain uses TRBV13 with TRBJ1-1; D gene unclear. CDR1 is PRHDT and CDR2 is FYEKMQ in the germline V gene (reference sequence). The CDR3 runs to 12 residues. Trimming cost V 3 bases and J 4 bases, with 6 bases left between them.

CDR3 sequence reads: CASSLSFTQYF. The CDR3 DNA follows: TGTGCCAGCAGTTTATCATTCACGCAGTATTTT. The chain joins TRBV28 to TRBJ2-3, with D uncertain. Germline CDR1 and CDR2: MDHEN and SYDVKM. CDR3 length equals 11 residues. V was shortened by 1 base and J by 9 bases, with 5 bases between the two germline ends.

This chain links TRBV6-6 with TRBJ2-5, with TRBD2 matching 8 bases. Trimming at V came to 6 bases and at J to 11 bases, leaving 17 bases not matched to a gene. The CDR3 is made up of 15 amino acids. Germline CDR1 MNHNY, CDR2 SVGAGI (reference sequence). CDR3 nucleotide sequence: TGTGCCAGCAGGCGAGGGACTAGTCCTCTAGCGGAGCAGTACTTC. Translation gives CASRRGTSPLAEQYF.

Here the CDR3 reads CAWNGGTNQETQYF. The CDR3 region has the DNA TGTGCCTGGAACGGGGGGACTAACCAAGAGACCCAGTACTTC. The chain joins TRBV30 to TRBJ2-5; TRBD2 aligns across 7 bases. V was clipped by 4 bases and J by 0 bases; unmatched bases: 5. The CDR3 totals 14 residues. Germline V gene data show CDR1 as GTSNPN and CDR2 as SVGIG (reference sequence).

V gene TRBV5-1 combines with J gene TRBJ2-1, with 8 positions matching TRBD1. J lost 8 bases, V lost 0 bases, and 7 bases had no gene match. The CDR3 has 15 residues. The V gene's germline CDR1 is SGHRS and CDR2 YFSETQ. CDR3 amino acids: CASSLESRGLDEQFF. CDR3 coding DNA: TGCGCCAGCAGCTTGGAAAGCAGGGGGCTCGATGAGCAGTTCTTC.

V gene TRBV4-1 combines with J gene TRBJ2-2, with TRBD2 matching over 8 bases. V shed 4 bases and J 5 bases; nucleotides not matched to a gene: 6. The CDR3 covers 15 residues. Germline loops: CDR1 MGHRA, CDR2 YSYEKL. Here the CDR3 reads CASSPLGGRTGELFF. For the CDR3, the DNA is TGCGCCAGCAGCCCCCTAGGCGGGAGGACCGGGGAGCTGTTTTTT.

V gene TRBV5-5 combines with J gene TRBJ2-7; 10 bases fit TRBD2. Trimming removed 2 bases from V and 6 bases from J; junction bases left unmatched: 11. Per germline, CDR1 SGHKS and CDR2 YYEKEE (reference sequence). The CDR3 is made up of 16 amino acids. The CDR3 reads CASSFRIAGGMGEQYF. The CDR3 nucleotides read TGTGCCAGCAGCTTCAGGATAGCGGGAGGTATGGGCGAGCAGTACTTC.

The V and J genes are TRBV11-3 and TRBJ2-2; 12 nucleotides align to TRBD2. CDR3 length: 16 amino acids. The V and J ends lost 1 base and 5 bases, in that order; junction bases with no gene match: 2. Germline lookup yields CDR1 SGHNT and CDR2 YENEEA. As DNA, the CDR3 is TGTGCCAGCAGCTTAGTACTAGCGGGAGGAACCGGGGAGCTGTTTTTT. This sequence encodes CASSLVLAGGTGELFF.

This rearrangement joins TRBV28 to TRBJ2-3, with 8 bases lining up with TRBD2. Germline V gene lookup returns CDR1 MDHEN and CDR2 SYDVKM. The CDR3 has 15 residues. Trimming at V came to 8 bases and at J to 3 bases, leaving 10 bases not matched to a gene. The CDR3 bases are TGTGCCAGCGGTATAGCGGGAAGAGGAACAGATACGCAGTATTTT. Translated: CASGIAGRGTDTQYF. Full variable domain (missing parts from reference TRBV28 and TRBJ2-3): DVKVTQSSRYLVKRTGEKVFLECVQDMDHENMFWYRQDPGLGLRLIYFSYDVKMKEKGDIPEGYSVSREKKERFSLILESASTNQTSMYLCASGIAGRGTDTQYFGPGTRLTVL.

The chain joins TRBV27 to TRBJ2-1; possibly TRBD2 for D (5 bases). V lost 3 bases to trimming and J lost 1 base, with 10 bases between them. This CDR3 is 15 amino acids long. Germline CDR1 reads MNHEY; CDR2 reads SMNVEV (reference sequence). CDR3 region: CASSFEGKSYNEQFF. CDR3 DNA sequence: TGTGCCAGCAGTTTCGAGGGAAAGTCCTACAATGAGCAGTTCTTC.

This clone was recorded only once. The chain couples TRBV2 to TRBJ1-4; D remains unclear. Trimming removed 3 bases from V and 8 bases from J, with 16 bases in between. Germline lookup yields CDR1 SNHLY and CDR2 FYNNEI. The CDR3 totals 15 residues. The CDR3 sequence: CASSDRGRVGEKLFF. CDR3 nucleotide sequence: TGTGCCAGCAGTGACCGAGGGAGGGTAGGGGAAAAACTGTTTTTT.

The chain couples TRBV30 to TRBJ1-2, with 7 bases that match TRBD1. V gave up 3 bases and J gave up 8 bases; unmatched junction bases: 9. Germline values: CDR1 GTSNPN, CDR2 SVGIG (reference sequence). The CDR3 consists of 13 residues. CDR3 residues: CAWSPTGSCGYTF. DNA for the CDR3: TGTGCCTGGAGCCCGACAGGGTCTTGCGGCTACACCTTC.

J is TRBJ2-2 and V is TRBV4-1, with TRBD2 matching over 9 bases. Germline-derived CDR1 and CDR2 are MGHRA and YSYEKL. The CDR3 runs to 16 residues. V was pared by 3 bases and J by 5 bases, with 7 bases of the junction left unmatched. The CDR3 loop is CASSQGLAFGTGELFF. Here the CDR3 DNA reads TGCGCCAGCAGCCAGGGACTAGCTTTCGGAACCGGGGAGCTGTTTTTT.

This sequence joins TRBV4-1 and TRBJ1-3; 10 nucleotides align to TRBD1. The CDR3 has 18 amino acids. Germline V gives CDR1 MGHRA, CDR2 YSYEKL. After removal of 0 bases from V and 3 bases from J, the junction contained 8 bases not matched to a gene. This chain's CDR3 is CASSQDPGDRGFGNTIYF. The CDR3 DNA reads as TGCGCCAGCAGCCAAGATCCAGGGGACAGGGGATTTGGAAACACCATATATTTT.

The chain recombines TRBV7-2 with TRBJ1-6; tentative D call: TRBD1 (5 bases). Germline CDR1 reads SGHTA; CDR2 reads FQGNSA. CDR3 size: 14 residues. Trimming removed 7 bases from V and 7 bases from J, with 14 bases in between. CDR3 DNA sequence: TGTGCCAGCACGGGGGGGATTCACAATTCACCCCTCCACTTT. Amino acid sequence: CASTGGIHNSPLHF.

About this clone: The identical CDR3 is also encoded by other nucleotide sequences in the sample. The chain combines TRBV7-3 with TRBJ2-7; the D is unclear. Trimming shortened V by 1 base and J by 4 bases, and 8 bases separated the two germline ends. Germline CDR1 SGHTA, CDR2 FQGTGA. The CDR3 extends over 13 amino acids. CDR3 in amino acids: CASSLIGGYEQYF. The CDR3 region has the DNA TGTGCCAGCAGCTTAATCGGCGGATACGAGCAGTACTTC.

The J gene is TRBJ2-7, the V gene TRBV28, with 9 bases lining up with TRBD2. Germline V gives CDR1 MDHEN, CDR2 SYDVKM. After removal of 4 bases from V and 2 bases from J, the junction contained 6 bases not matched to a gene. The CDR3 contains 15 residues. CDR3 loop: CASSSPSGTTYEQYF. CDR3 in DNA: TGTGCCAGCAGTTCCCCTAGCGGGACCACCTACGAGCAGTACTTC. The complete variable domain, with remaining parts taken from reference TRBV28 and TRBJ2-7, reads DVKVTQSSRYLVKRTGEKVFLECVQDMDHENMFWYRQDPGLGLRLIYFSYDVKMKEKGDIPEGYSVSREKKERFSLILESASTNQTSMYLCASSSPSGTTYEQYFGPGTRLTVT.

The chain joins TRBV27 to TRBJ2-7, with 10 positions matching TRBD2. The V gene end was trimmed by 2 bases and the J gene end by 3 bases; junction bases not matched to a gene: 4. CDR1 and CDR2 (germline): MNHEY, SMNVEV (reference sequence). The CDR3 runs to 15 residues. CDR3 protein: CASSLASGSYYEQYF. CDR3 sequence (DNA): TGTGCCAGCAGTTTAGCTAGCGGGAGTTACTACGAGCAGTACTTC.

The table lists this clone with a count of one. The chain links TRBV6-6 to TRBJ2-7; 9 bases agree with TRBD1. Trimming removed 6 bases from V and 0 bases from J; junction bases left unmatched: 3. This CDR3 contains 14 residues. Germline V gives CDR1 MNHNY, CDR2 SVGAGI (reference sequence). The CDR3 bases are TGTGCCAGCAGATGGGACAGGGTCTCCTACGAGCAGTACTTC. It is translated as CASRWDRVSYEQYF.

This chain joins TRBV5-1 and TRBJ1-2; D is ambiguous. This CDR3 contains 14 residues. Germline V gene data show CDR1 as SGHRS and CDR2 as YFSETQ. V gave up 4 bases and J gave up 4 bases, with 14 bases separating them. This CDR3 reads CASSQAGVGYGYTF. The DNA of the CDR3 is TGCGCCAGCAGCCAAGCGGGAGTTGGCTATGGCTACACCTTC.

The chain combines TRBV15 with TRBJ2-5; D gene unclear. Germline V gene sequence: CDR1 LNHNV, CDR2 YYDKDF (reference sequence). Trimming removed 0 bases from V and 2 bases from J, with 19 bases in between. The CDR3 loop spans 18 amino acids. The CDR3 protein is CATSREQAQQLLQETQYF. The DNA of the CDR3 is TGTGCCACCAGCAGAGAACAAGCACAGCAGCTGCTTCAAGAGACCCAGTACTTC.

The CDR3 DNA is TGTGCCAGCAGCTCGACAGCTCACTCCTACGAGCAGTACTTC. This gives the protein CASSSTAHSYEQYF. V gene TRBV7-9 combines with J gene TRBJ2-7, with D possibly TRBD1 on 5 matching bases. CDR3 length equals 14 residues. Germline CDR1 and CDR2: SEHNR and FQNEAQ (reference sequence). Trimming removed 4 bases at V and 0 bases at J, with 10 bases between.